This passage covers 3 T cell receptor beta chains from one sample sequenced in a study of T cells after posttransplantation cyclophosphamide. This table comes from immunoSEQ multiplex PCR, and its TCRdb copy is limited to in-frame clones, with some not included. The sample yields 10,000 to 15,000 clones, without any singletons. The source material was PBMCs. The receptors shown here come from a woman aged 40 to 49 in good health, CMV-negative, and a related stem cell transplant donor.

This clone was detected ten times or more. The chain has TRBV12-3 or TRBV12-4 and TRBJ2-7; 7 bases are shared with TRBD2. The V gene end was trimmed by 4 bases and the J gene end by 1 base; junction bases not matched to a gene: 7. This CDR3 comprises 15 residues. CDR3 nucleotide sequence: TGTGCCAGCAGTTCCCCCGGGGGGTCGTCCTACGAGCAGTACTTC. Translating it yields CASSSPGGSSYEQYF.

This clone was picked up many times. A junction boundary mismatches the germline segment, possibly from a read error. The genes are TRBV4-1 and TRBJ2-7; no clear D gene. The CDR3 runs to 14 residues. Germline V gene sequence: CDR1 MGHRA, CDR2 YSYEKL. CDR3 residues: CASSQGSRSSEQYF. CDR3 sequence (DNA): TGCGCCAGCAGCCAAGGGAGCAGGTCCTCCGAGCAGTACTTC.

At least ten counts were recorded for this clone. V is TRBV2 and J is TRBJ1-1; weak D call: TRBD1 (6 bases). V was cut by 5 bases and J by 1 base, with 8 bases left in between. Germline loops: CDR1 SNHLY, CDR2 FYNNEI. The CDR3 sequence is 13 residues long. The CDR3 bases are TGTGCCAGCAGTAAACAGGGGAACACTGAAGCTTTCTTT. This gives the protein CASSKQGNTEAFF.